This T cell receptor beta chain was recovered during a study of blood T cell repertoires in COVID-19. The CDR3 has 12 residues. The germline V and J ends were trimmed by 0 bases and 1 base, with 3 bases remaining between them. CDR1 is GTSNPN and CDR2 is SVGIG in the germline V gene (reference sequence). Sequenced by immunoSEQ multiplex PCR; TCRdb stores in-frame clones only, minus some. The sample includes approximately 360,000 clones, approximately 88% of them seen just once. With regard to this clone: This same CDR3 is encoded by further DNA sequences in the sample.

The V and J genes are TRBV30 and TRBJ1-1, with no clear D. Material: peripheral blood. The sequence derives from a man aged 35-49 years with acute or convalescent COVID-19. The CDR3 DNA sequence: TGTGCCTGGAGTGTCGGGAACACTGAAGCTTTCTTT. Encoded protein: CAWSVGNTEAFF.